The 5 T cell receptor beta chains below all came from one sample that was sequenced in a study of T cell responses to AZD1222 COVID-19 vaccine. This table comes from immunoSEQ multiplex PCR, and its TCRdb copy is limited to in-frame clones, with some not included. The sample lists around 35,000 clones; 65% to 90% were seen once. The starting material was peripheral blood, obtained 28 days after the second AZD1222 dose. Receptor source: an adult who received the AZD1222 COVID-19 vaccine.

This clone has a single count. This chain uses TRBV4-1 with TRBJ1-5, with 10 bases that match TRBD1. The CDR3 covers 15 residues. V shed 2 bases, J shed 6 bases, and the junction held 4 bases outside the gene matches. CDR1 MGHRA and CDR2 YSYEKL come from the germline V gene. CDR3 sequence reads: CASSQRDRGGQPQHF. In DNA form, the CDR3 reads TGCGCCAGCAGCCAACGGGACAGGGGCGGTCAGCCCCAGCATTTT.

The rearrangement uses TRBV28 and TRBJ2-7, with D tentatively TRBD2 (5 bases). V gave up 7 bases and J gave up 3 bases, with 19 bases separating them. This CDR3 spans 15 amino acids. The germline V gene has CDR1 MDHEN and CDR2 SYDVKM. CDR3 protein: CASTAPAGVGYEQYF. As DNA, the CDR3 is TGTGCCAGCACTGCCCCCGCCGGGGTTGGCTACGAGCAGTACTTC.

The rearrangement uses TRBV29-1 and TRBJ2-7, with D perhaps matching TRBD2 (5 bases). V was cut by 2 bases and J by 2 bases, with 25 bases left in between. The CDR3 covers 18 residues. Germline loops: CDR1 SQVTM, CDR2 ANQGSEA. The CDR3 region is CSVEIHQALGGSPYEQYF. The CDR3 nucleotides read TGCAGCGTTGAAATTCATCAGGCCCTGGGCGGGTCCCCCTACGAGCAGTACTTC.

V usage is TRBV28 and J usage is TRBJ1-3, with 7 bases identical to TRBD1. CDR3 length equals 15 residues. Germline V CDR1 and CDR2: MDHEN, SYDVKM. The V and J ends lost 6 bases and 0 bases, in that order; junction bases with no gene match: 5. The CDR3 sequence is CASSRTGDSGNTIYF. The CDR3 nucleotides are TGTGCCAGCAGCCGTACAGGGGACTCTGGAAACACCATATATTTT.

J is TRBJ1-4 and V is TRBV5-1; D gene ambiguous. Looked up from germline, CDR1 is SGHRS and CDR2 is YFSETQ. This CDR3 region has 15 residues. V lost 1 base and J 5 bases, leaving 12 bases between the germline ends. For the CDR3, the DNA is TGCGCCAGCAGCTTGATACGGGCGGAGAATGAAAAACTGTTTTTT. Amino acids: CASSLIRAENEKLFF.